The TCR beta chain under discussion was sequenced for a study of OX40 agonist ivuxolimab in advanced cancers. The study's findings and limits: Researchers report that CD8+ T cells had, on average, more expanded clones than CD4+.

The CDR3 is 12 amino acids. V was trimmed by 6 bases and J by 7 bases, leaving 12 bases between them. The germline gives CDR1 SGHVS, CDR2 FQNEAQ. Autoimmune disease history or systemic immunosuppression was exclusionary. Sequencing was performed with immunoSEQ multiplex PCR; in TCRdb, only in-frame clones are kept and a portion is missing. The table shows about 46,000 clones, with approximately 80% occurring only once. Turning to this clone: The antigen is unknown.

The rearrangement uses TRBV7-8 and TRBJ2-5; TRBD2 might be the D (6 bases). The receptor's source is an adult with an advanced solid tumor such as melanoma, head and neck, liver or kidney cancer. The input for sequencing was CD4+ or CD8+ T cells sorted from blood, taken in a trial of the OX40 agonist ivuxolimab. CDR3 sequence reads: CASRRDSGTQYF. The CDR3, as DNA: TGTGCCAGCAGGCGGGACTCCGGGACCCAGTACTTC.